This passage covers 18 T cell receptor beta chains from one sample sequenced in a study of blood T cell repertoires in COVID-19. Sequencing used immunoSEQ multiplex PCR; TCRdb keeps in-frame clones, though not all of them. The repertoire holds some 240,000 clones, around four fifths seen once, with 5.2% in the top ten. What was sequenced was peripheral blood. These TCRs come from a woman between 70 and 85 years old with COVID-19, enrolled during active disease.

This chain connects TRBV5-1 to TRBJ1-1; 8 bases are a match to TRBD1. This CDR3 spans 11 amino acids. Trimming at V came to 4 bases and at J to 11 bases, leaving 4 bases not matched to a gene. Germline loops: CDR1 SGHRS, CDR2 YFSETQ. CDR3 amino acids: CASSPDREAFF. As DNA, the CDR3 is TGCGCCAGCAGCCCGGACAGGGAGGCTTTCTTT.

The rearrangement links TRBV6-5 to TRBJ1-1; D is possibly TRBD1 (6 bases). CDR3 length equals 15 residues. The V and J ends lost 2 bases and 4 bases respectively, with 14 bases between them. The germline V gene encodes CDR1 MNHEY and CDR2 SVGAGI. The chain's CDR3 is CASSYPGRGVTEAFF. In DNA, the CDR3 is TGTGCCAGCAGTTACCCGGGCAGGGGTGTCACTGAAGCTTTCTTT.

The V gene is TRBV2, the J gene TRBJ2-5; the match to TRBD2 covers 9 bases. Germline CDR1 and CDR2: SNHLY and FYNNEI. The CDR3 is made up of 14 amino acids. V shed 6 bases and J 2 bases; nucleotides not matched to a gene: 4. The CDR3 DNA reads TGTGCCAGCAGGGGAGCGGGAGGACAAGAGACCCAGTACTTC. Its protein is CASRGAGGQETQYF.

This rearrangement joins TRBV6-2 or TRBV6-3 to TRBJ2-3; 9 nucleotides match TRBD2. This CDR3 is 16 amino acids long. Germline V lookup: CDR1 MNHEY, CDR2 SVGEGT. V shed 10 bases and J 8 bases; nucleotides not matched to a gene: 19. In DNA, the CDR3 is TGTGCCATCAGCAGAGTACGACTAGCGGCCGAGGGTACGCAGTATTTT. Translation: CAISRVRLAAEGTQYF.

This clone appeared once. The chain joins TRBV7-2 to TRBJ2-3, with D possibly TRBD2 on 5 matching bases. This CDR3 is 14 amino acids long. Germline CDR1 SGHTA, CDR2 FQGNSA. V lost 4 bases and J lost 5, with 13 bases in between. As DNA, the CDR3 is TGTGCCAGCAGCTACCGAAAGGACTTAGATACGCAGTATTTT. This encodes CASSYRKDLDTQYF. Full variable domain (outside the CDR3, taken from reference TRBV7-2 and TRBJ2-3): GAGVSQSPSNKVTEKGKDVELRCDPISGHTALYWYRQSLGQGLEFLIYFQGNSAPDKSGLPSDRFSAERTGGSVSTLTIQRTQQEDSAVYLCASSYRKDLDTQYFGPGTRLTVL.

This chain uses TRBV19 with TRBJ2-1; 11 nucleotides match TRBD1. The CDR3 sequence is 15 residues long. J gave up 6 bases and V 7 bases, and 8 bases lay outside the gene matches. Germline V gene data show CDR1 as LNHDA and CDR2 as SQIVND (reference sequence). CDR3 nucleotide sequence: TGTGCCAGTAAGACCGGACAGGGGGCAACCAATGAGCAGTTCTTC. Translating it yields CASKTGQGATNEQFF.

The V call is TRBV11-3, the J call TRBJ2-1, with D tentatively TRBD1 (5 bases). Germline CDR1 SGHNT, CDR2 YENEEA. This CDR3 is 15 amino acids long. V was cut by 2 bases and J by 7 bases, with 15 bases left in between. For the CDR3, the DNA is TGTGCCAGCAGCTTAAGGGGAATCCCCTTGAATGAGCAGTTCTTC. Encoded protein: CASSLRGIPLNEQFF.

This chain joins TRBV7-2 and TRBJ2-1, with 9 bases lining up with TRBD2. Trimming cost V 8 bases and J 6 bases; bases outside gene matches: 5. CDR3 length: 13 residues. In germline, CDR1 is SGHTA, CDR2 FQGNSA. As DNA, the CDR3 is TGTGCCAGCCGCGCGGGGGGGGGCAATGAGCAGTTCTTC. Protein: CASRAGGGNEQFF.

The V and J genes are TRBV6-2 or TRBV6-3 and TRBJ1-2; tentatively, D is TRBD1 (5 bases). With 0 bases removed from V and 5 bases from J, the gap between germline ends came to 13 bases. From germline, CDR1 is MNHEY and CDR2 SVGEGT. The CDR3 covers 15 residues. CDR3 protein: CASSYSAGSPYGYTF. The CDR3 bases are TGTGCCAGCAGTTACTCGGCAGGGTCCCCTTATGGCTACACCTTC.

This clone was observed a few times. The chain has TRBV28 and TRBJ2-1, with 7 bases fitting TRBD2. The V gene end was trimmed by 3 bases and the J gene end by 7 bases; junction bases not matched to a gene: 12. Germline CDR1 and CDR2: MDHEN and SYDVKM. This CDR3 is 16 amino acids long. CDR3 region: CASSFLSSGGRNEQFF. CDR3 nucleotides: TGTGCCAGCAGTTTCCTCTCTAGCGGAGGTAGGAATGAGCAGTTCTTC.

This clone turned up a few times. V usage is TRBV9 and J usage is TRBJ2-5; TRBD2 matches 7 bases. The germline V gene has CDR1 SGDLS and CDR2 YYNGEE. V dropped 0 bases and J dropped 5; count of bases not matched to a gene: 7. This CDR3 has 15 residues. In DNA, the CDR3 is TGTGCCAGCAGCGTAGGGGGAGGGAAGAGGGAGACCCAGTACTTC. Translated, it gives CASSVGGGKRETQYF.

V and J are TRBV7-2 and TRBJ2-2; no clear D gene. Deletions cut 3 bases from V and 3 bases from J, with 11 bases between. Germline CDR1 reads SGHTA; CDR2 reads FQGNSA. There are 15 residues in the CDR3. The CDR3 DNA reads as TGTGCCAGCAGCTTTAGGCGACACCACACCGGGGAGCTGTTTTTT. This translates into CASSFRRHHTGELFF.

This clone was detected only once. The CDR3 region is CASSLQGGQPQHF. CDR3 nucleotide sequence: TGTGCCAGCAGCTTGCAGGGGGGTCAGCCCCAGCATTTT. The V and J genes are TRBV5-4 and TRBJ1-5, with 7 nucleotides matching TRBD1. With V trimmed by 1 base and J by 6 bases, 1 base remained unmatched. CDR1 is SGHNT and CDR2 is YYREEE in the germline V gene (reference sequence). The length of the CDR3 is 13 residues.

CDR3 coding DNA: TGTGCCAGCAGTTTTTCCATCAATCAGCCCCAGCATTTT. Protein product: CASSFSINQPQHF. This chain uses TRBV12-3 or TRBV12-4 with TRBJ1-5, with unresolved D. Between the trimmed V and J ends, which lost 3 bases and 3 bases, there was a span of 6 bases. This CDR3 has 13 residues.

This clone has only one observation. The chain uses TRBV7-3 and TRBJ2-1; 7 bases are shared with TRBD2. This CDR3 is 13 amino acids long. CDR1 is SGHTA, CDR2 FQGTGA, per germline. The V gene end was trimmed by 4 bases and the J gene end by 14 bases; junction bases not matched to a gene: 11. The DNA for the CDR3 is TGTGCCAGCAGCTCTCAGCGGGGCACCCAGGAGTTCTTC. Translated: CASSSQRGTQEFF.

V and J are TRBV4-1 and TRBJ1-1, with 12 bases lining up with TRBD1. Per the germline V gene, CDR1 is MGHRA and CDR2 is YSYEKL. The CDR3 contains 16 residues. Trimming at V came to 1 base and at J to 6 bases, leaving 6 bases not matched to a gene. CDR3 sequence (DNA): TGCGCCAGCAGCCAAGTACCGGGACAGGGGGCCGCTGAAGCTTTCTTT. Translated, it gives CASSQVPGQGAAEAFF.

This chain links TRBV30 with TRBJ2-7; TRBD2 aligns across 8 bases. Per the germline V gene, CDR1 is GTSNPN and CDR2 is SVGIG (reference sequence). The CDR3 is 15 residues long. The ends lost 1 base at V and 2 bases at J; junction bases unmatched: 7. CDR3 protein: CAWSGFSGNPYEQYF. The CDR3, as DNA: TGTGCCTGGAGTGGGTTTAGCGGGAACCCCTACGAGCAGTACTTC.

The chain has TRBV30 and TRBJ2-1; D might be TRBD2 (5 bases). Trimming removed 4 bases from V and 8 bases from J, with 27 bases in between. Germline CDR1 GTSNPN, CDR2 SVGIG (reference sequence). The CDR3 contains 17 residues. Here the CDR3 reads CAWTTGRSGVAIYEQFF. In DNA, the CDR3 is TGTGCCTGGACGACTGGGCGGTCCGGGGTTGCCATCTATGAGCAGTTCTTC. Based on the CDR3 plus reference TRBV30 and TRBJ2-1, the full variable domain is SQTIHQWPATLVQPVGSPLSLECTVEGTSNPNLYWYRQAAGRGLQLLFYSVGIGQISSEVPQNLSASRPQDRQFILSSKKLLLSDSGFYLCAWTTGRSGVAIYEQFFGPGTRLTVL.